These 10 T cell receptor beta chains originate from one sample sequenced in a study of T-cell reconstitution after alpha-beta-depleted transplantation in children. Unique molecular identifiers were incorporated into the prepared TCRbeta library. TCRdb re-derived calls from the PCR reads in MiXCR, one entry per CDR3 protein. Here the sample spans 550,000 to 800,000 distinct CDR3 sequences, about 12% being singletons. Here the sequenced sample was PBMCs, taken before TCRalphabeta/CD19-depleted stem cell transplant. These TCRs come from a girl under 10 years old with congenital amegakaryocytic thrombocytopenia, due to receive a stem cell transplant.

The sample holds many counts of this clonotype. This chain links TRBV7-9 with TRBJ2-5; D call uncertain. V lost 7 bases and J lost 6, with 21 bases in between. The CDR3 spans 15 residues. Per germline, CDR1 SEHNR and CDR2 FQNEAQ (reference sequence). The CDR3 reads CASNLNSRPFQTQYF. CDR3 nucleotide sequence: TGTGCCAGCAACCTAAACAGCCGCCCATTTCAGACCCAGTACTTC.

This clonotype was counted at least ten times. The J gene is TRBJ1-2, the V gene TRBV29-1; the D is unclear. The CDR3 is made up of 14 amino acids. Germline CDR1 and CDR2: SQVTM and ANQGSEA. Trimming cost V 4 bases and J 7 bases, with 19 bases left between them. As DNA, the CDR3 is TGCAGCGTTGCTCAGCGGGAGTTCTCCTCTGGCTACACCTTC. Protein product: CSVAQREFSSGYTF.

The CDR3 is CASSSRDRGHEGTEAFF. CDR3 DNA: TGCGCCAGCAGCTCCCGGGACAGGGGCCACGAGGGCACTGAAGCTTTCTTT. This chain joins TRBV5-1 and TRBJ1-1, with 10 bases that match TRBD1. V shed 3 bases, J shed 4 bases, and the junction held 12 bases outside the gene matches. The CDR3 covers 17 residues. CDR1 is SGHRS and CDR2 is YFSETQ in the germline V gene.

This clonotype has more than one count but fewer than ten. V gene TRBV7-9 combines with J gene TRBJ2-1, with D unclear. Germline lookup yields CDR1 SEHNR and CDR2 FQNEAQ (reference sequence). V was cut by 5 bases and J by 0 bases, with 17 bases left in between. This CDR3 is built from 17 residues. DNA for the CDR3: TGTGCCAGCAGCCCCTCATTTAGAGGCGACTCCTACAATGAGCAGTTCTTC. It specifies CASSPSFRGDSYNEQFF. Drawing the rest from reference TRBV7-9 and TRBJ2-1, the complete variable domain is DTGVSQNPRHKITKRGQNVTFRCDPISEHNRLYWYRQTLGQGPEFLTYFQNEAQLEKSRLLSDRFSAERPKGSFSTLEIQRTEQGDSAMYLCASSPSFRGDSYNEQFFGPGTRLTVL.

This sequence joins TRBV3-1 and TRBJ2-7; D gene unclear. Trimming removed 0 bases from V and 6 bases from J, with 15 bases in between. This CDR3 region has 15 residues. Germline V gives CDR1 LGHDT, CDR2 YNNKEL (reference sequence). For the CDR3, the DNA is TGTGCCAGCAGCCAAGATCGGGTCTCCGGGTCCGAGCAGTACTTC. Its protein product is CASSQDRVSGSEQYF.

This clonotype came up many times. The J gene is TRBJ2-7, the V gene TRBV28, with unresolved D. V lost 6 bases to trimming and J lost 5 bases, with 8 bases between them. Germline lookup yields CDR1 MDHEN and CDR2 SYDVKM. This CDR3 spans 11 amino acids. This CDR3 is CASSLRHEQYF. For the CDR3, the DNA is TGTGCCAGCAGCCTCCGACACGAGCAGTACTTC.

The chain is built from TRBV20-1 and TRBJ2-6; D is possibly TRBD2 (6 bases). The germline V gene has CDR1 DFQATT and CDR2 SNEGSKA (reference sequence). The CDR3 loop spans 14 amino acids. Deletions cut 6 bases from V and 4 bases from J, with 13 bases between. DNA of the CDR3: TGCAGTGCCCCGGAGGGAGCCGGGGCCAACGTCCTGACTTTC. Translating it yields CSAPEGAGANVLTF.

This clonotype was seen only a few times. The genes are TRBV7-3 and TRBJ1-1; 9 bases line up with TRBD1. This CDR3 is 14 amino acids long. Germline-derived CDR1 and CDR2 are SGHTA and FQGTGA. The trim removed 5 bases at V and 6 bases at J, leaving 7 bases unmatched. The CDR3 coding sequence is TGTGCCAGCAGCAGAACAGGGGGCGGGCCTGAAGCTTTCTTT. Its translation is CASSRTGGGPEAFF.

V and J are TRBV7-9 and TRBJ2-1; D is uncertain. The CDR3 runs 15 residues. Germline V CDR1 and CDR2: SEHNR, FQNEAQ (reference sequence). The V end lost 3 bases, the J end lost 1 base, and 10 bases lay between the germline ends. In DNA, the CDR3 is TGTGCCAGCAGCTTGTCGGACGGATCCTACAATGAGCAGTTCTTC. It codes for CASSLSDGSYNEQFF.

This clonotype was picked up many times. This sequence joins TRBV3-1 and TRBJ2-7, with TRBD2 matching over 8 bases. The CDR3 contains 17 residues. Trimming cost V 1 base and J 4 bases; bases outside gene matches: 12. Germline CDR1 is LGHDT and CDR2 is YNNKEL (reference sequence). CDR3 DNA sequence: TGTGCCAGCAGCCAAGTCGCGGCGGGAGGAGTATCGTACGAGCAGTACTTC. Translating it yields CASSQVAAGGVSYEQYF.